This TCR beta chain was sequenced in a study of radiotherapy plus CTLA-4 blockade in lung cancer. At the level of the study: Of all patients, about 17% responded objectively and approximately 30% showed disease control. Notes on the study in general: Expansion of tumor-derived TCR clones was observed in blood after radiotherapy plus ipilimumab.

With ipilimumab providing CTLA-4 blockade, focal radiation was administered to patients who had chemo-refractory metastatic non-small-cell lung cancer. The assay was immunoSEQ multiplex PCR, and TCRdb's table has in-frame clones only and misses some. The sample records 90,000 to 130,000 clones, approximately 80% being singletons. For this clone: Its antigen is still unknown.

The origin of this receptor is a human donor with non-small cell lung cancer that progressed on radiotherapy plus ipilimumab. Some clones in this sample may be carry-over from other donors' samples. Here the sequenced sample was peripheral blood, taken from a patient treated with radiotherapy plus ipilimumab.

CDR3: CASSTPLTGLNEKLFF. For the CDR3, the DNA is TGTGCCAGCAGTACTCCACTGACAGGCCTTAATGAAAAACTGTTTTTT. The chain has TRBV2 and TRBJ1-4, with D maybe TRBD1 (6 bases). This CDR3 is 16 amino acids long. Per germline, CDR1 SNHLY and CDR2 FYNNEI. V lost 5 bases, J lost 4 bases, and 17 bases lay in between.